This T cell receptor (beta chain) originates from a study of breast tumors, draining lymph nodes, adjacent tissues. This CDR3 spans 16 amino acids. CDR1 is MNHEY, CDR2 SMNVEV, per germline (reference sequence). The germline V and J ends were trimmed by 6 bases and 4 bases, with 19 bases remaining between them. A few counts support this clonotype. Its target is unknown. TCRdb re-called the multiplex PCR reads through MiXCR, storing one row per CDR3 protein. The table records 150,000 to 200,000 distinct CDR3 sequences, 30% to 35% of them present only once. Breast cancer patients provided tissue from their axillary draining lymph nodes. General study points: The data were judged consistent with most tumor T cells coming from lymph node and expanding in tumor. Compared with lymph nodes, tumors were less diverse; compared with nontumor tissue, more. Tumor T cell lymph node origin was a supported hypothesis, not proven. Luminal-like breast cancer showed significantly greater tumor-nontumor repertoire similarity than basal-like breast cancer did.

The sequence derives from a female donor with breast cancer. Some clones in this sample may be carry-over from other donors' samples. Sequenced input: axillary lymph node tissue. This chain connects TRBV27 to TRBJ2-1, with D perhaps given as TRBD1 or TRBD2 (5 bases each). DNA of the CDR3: TGTGCCAGCAGCCAAGGGGTCGGGACGGCATACAATGAGCAGTTCTTC. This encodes CASSQGVGTAYNEQFF.